A selection of T cell receptor beta chains follows, all from one sample in a study of blood T cell repertoires in COVID-19. Clones were read by immunoSEQ multiplex PCR, and TCRdb kept only the in-frame ones, dropping some. Counted here are fewer than 120,000 clones, 65% to 90% occurring once; the ten biggest clones make up 15% to 20%. Sample: peripheral blood. These receptors all come from a woman aged 55-70 years with acute or convalescent COVID-19. Each CDR3 is given with its conserved first and last residue. The D gene is left open where the match is weak. Rows may omit the clone size; those that give it use once, few, many or a size class.

cdr3_aa | cdr3_nt | clone_size | v_call | d_call | j_call
CASSYETGYTF | TGTGCCAGCAGCTACGAAACAGGCTACACCTTC | NA | TRBV5-4 | NA | TRBJ1-2
CASKVERGGNEQFF | TGTGCCAGCAAGGTCGAGCGGGGGGGGAATGAGCAGTTCTTC | NA | TRBV6-5 | TRBD2 | TRBJ2-1
CATSDYGLAGGPKQFF | TGTGCCACCAGTGATTACGGCTTAGCGGGGGGGCCGAAACAGTTCTTC | NA | TRBV24-1 | TRBD2 | TRBJ2-1
CASSQGTGVSTSDTQYF | TGTGCCAGCAGCCAAGGAACGGGGGTTTCCACCAGCGATACGCAGTATTTT | NA | TRBV4-2 | NA | TRBJ2-3
CASSTGWYQPQHF | TGTGCCAGCAGCACAGGGTGGTATCAGCCCCAGCATTTT | NA | TRBV3-1/TRBV3-2 | NA | TRBJ1-5
CASSRGSAEQYF | TGTGCCAGCAGCCGAGGCTCGGCTGAGCAGTACTTC | NA | TRBV3-1/TRBV3-2 | NA | TRBJ2-7
CSVSEAIDTEAFF | TGCAGCGTTTCTGAGGCTATAGATACTGAAGCTTTCTTT | NA | TRBV29-1 | NA | TRBJ1-1
CASSVGTTTARGYTF | TGTGCCAGCAGCGTAGGGACTACGACCGCCCGGGGCTACACCTTC | NA | TRBV9 | NA | TRBJ1-2
CASSLGAQATNEKLFF | TGCGCCAGCAGCTTGGGGGCCCAGGCAACTAATGAAAAACTGTTTTTT | NA | TRBV5-1 | NA | TRBJ1-4
CASSEDSLRSYNEQFF | TGTGCCAGCAGTGAAGACAGCCTCCGTTCCTACAATGAGCAGTTCTTC | NA | TRBV6-1 | NA | TRBJ2-1
CASSVGGTNDYEQYF | TGTGCCAGCAGCGTAGGGGGGACTAACGACTACGAGCAGTACTTC | NA | TRBV9 | TRBD2 | TRBJ2-7
CASSIEGGLYQETQYF | TGTGCCAGTAGTATAGAAGGAGGACTGTACCAAGAGACCCAGTACTTC | NA | TRBV19 | NA | TRBJ2-5
CASSPQTGTNEKLFF | TGTGCCAGCTCACCACAGACGGGAACTAATGAAAAACTGTTTTTT | NA | TRBV18 | NA | TRBJ1-4
CSVVGPTGGDYGYTF | TGCAGCGTTGTCGGACCCACAGGGGGCGACTATGGCTACACCTTC | few | TRBV29-1 | TRBD1 | TRBJ1-2
CASSPTGGTGDYEQYF | TGTGCCAGCAGCCCCACGGGAGGGACAGGGGACTACGAGCAGTACTTC | NA | TRBV28 | TRBD1 | TRBJ2-7
CASKGTGVDEQFF | TGTGCCAGCAAGGGGACAGGGGTCGACGAGCAGTTCTTC | NA | TRBV2 | TRBD1 | TRBJ2-1
CASSYKLGDYTF | TGTGCCAGCAGCTATAAATTAGGGGACTACACCTTC | NA | TRBV2 | NA | TRBJ1-2
CASSPSPGSSGNTIYF | TGTGCCAGCTCACCATCTCCGGGTAGCTCTGGAAACACCATATATTTT | NA | TRBV18 | NA | TRBJ1-3
CASSQGGGEGVRWTEAFF | TGCGCCAGCAGCCAGGGGGGAGGGGAAGGTGTGCGGTGGACTGAAGCTTTCTTT | NA | TRBV4-1 | NA | TRBJ1-1